This TCR beta chain derives from a study of CD8 T cells in Susac syndrome (dated by TCRdb to the late 2010s). Study-wide context: Among the Susac syndrome patients who were sequenced, clinically active disease was present in 5 or 6 and clinical remission was observed in about eight. Repertoire sequencing was used to test whether CD8+ T cell activation and differentiation in Susac syndrome was antigen driven. The study compared CD8+ T cell repertoire clonality among 11 to 12 healthy donors, 14 Susac syndrome patients and roughly 15 multiple sclerosis patients. Susac syndrome patients were therapy-naive, on corticosteroids (some also receiving IVIg), or on IVIg alone at blood withdrawal. General conclusions and limits of the study: CD8+ repertoires in Susac syndrome showed clonal expansion, which was highest in CD8+ TEMRA cells and was greater in clinically active patients than in remitting patients. Looking at Susac-specific public clones, the researchers identified fewer than 20 in the total CD8+ repertoire and four or five in the CD8+ TEMRA repertoire. The number of individuals in the TCR sequencing and HLA analysis was recognized as being relatively small.

Its CDR3 holds 13 amino acids, cysteine through phenylalanine. Only CDR3 DNA remains: 39 bases, in frame from the first base. Relative to germline, V is missing 8 bases and J is missing 6 bases, with 9 bases of the junction outside any gene match. RNA was extracted using the RNeasy kit, and roughly 0.5 to 1 microgram was reverse transcribed with random hexamers. TCR beta CDR3 regions were amplified with the immunoSEQ multiplex PCR assay covering 54 Vbeta and 13 Jbeta segments. To correct PCR amplification bias, a synthetic template baseline was used for both primer optimization and computational correction. Processing in the source paper ran as follows. Reads were annotated to V, D and J genes according to IMGT and were analyzed with immunoSEQ Analyzer, with only productive sequences retained. Clonality was calculated as one minus the Shannon entropy normalized by log2 of the number of productive unique sequences. Public and private clones were assessed among the 100 most prevalent clones of each patient and control. Susac-specific clones were defined as absent from healthy and MS cohorts, about 1,100 published viral clones and other ImmuneACCESS disease sequences. The raw public data were reprocessed by TCRdb itself: fastp quality trimming at Q25, MiXCR clonotype calling, in-frame beta chains only. Merged by CDR3 protein, the rows form single entries marked with the most common genes and DNA. The V and J calls and clone size are TCRdb's, not the authors'. This sample lists 95,000 to 150,000 distinct CDR3 sequences; 90% to 95% were detected once. Approximately 0.22% of the sample belongs to the ten largest clones.

This clonotype came up once. Its antigen is not yet known. No clone much larger than this one lies a single base away; base qualities are absent. A lone read is weak support. High-throughput TCR beta sequencing profiled peripheral blood CD8+ and CD4+ T cells from healthy donors, Susac syndrome patients and multiple sclerosis patients. Susac syndrome patients met recently defined diagnostic criteria for definite or probable disease. Bulk CD8+ and CD4+ T cells were purified by magnetic negative isolation, while CD8+ TEMRA cells were enriched using FACS. Blood was collected in EDTA tubes and processed within 24 hours, with PBMCs isolated through density gradient centrifugation. PBMCs intended for TCR sequencing were cryopreserved in liquid nitrogen and were subsequently thawed in a 37 degrees C water bath. The sorted or isolated CD4+, CD8+ and CD8+ TEMRA cells had a purity of 90% or higher.

The V and J segments used are TRBV12-3 or TRBV12-4 and TRBJ1-2; 7 bases in the middle match TRBD1. The sample was CD8+ T cells from PBMCs. The sequence was collected from a human donor with Susac syndrome. The CDR3 region: CASGPTGSDGYTF. The DNA sequence is as follows: TGTGCCAGCGGCCCGACAGGGTCGGATGGCTACACCTTC.